A single sample is the source of the 7 T cell receptor beta chains below, sequenced in a study of T cell changes during pregnancy in multiple sclerosis (dated by TCRdb to the late 2010s). Library creation used the immunoSEQ multiplex PCR assay. TCRdb mirrors the immuneACCESS table, restricted to in-frame sequences. Some clones are absent from its copies; in checked studies, under half trace to an unresolved V gene, and the reason for the others is unknown. This sample gives 90,000 or so clones in total; around 90% of them show up just once. Clones ranked in the top ten supply approximately 0.9% of the sample. The sequences come from peripheral blood, collected before pregnancy. Receptors were obtained from a female donor with multiple sclerosis, enrolled in a pregnancy study.

V and J are TRBV14 and TRBJ2-5; TRBD2 matches 9 bases. Losses at the gene ends were 5 bases for V and 14 bases for J; bases not matched to a gene: 6. Germline-derived CDR1 and CDR2 are SGHDN and FVKESK. CDR3 length equals 11 residues. CDR3 in amino acids: CASSAAGGIYF. CDR3 DNA sequence: TGTGCCAGCAGCGCCGCGGGGGGGATTTACTTC.

The J gene is TRBJ2-3, the V gene TRBV11-2; the match to TRBD1 covers 12 bases. The CDR3 extends over 15 amino acids. From germline, CDR1 is SGHAT and CDR2 FQNNGV. V shed 6 bases and J 4 bases; nucleotides not matched to a gene: 5. CDR3: CASRARDRGPDTQYF. The CDR3 region has the DNA TGTGCCAGCAGGGCCCGGGACAGGGGGCCAGATACGCAGTATTTT.

This chain connects TRBV28 to TRBJ1-1, with a weak D call TRBD1 (5 bases). CDR1 and CDR2 (germline): MDHEN, SYDVKM. The CDR3 extends over 14 amino acids. Trimming shortened V by 8 bases and J by 4 bases, and 17 bases separated the two germline ends. In DNA, the CDR3 is TGTGCCAGCGTGACAGTCCTAAAGCGCACTGAAGCTTTCTTT. Its translation is CASVTVLKRTEAFF. Full variable domain (remainder filled in from reference TRBV28 and TRBJ1-1): DVKVTQSSRYLVKRTGEKVFLECVQDMDHENMFWYRQDPGLGLRLIYFSYDVKMKEKGDIPEGYSVSREKKERFSLILESASTNQTSMYLCASVTVLKRTEAFFGQGTRLTVV.

The rearrangement uses TRBV6-5 and TRBJ2-1, with D possibly TRBD2 on 5 matching bases. Germline V gene sequence: CDR1 MNHEY, CDR2 SVGAGI. V lost 8 bases to trimming and J lost 5 bases, with 13 bases between them. This CDR3 spans 13 amino acids. In DNA, the CDR3 is TGTGCCAGCGCCCTAGTTAGCGACAATGAGCAGTTCTTC. As protein: CASALVSDNEQFF.

The chain recombines TRBV4-1 with TRBJ2-7; D is perhaps TRBD1 (6 bases). V was cut by 1 base and J by 3 bases, with 10 bases left in between. The CDR3 extends over 14 amino acids. Germline loops: CDR1 MGHRA, CDR2 YSYEKL. For the CDR3, the DNA is TGCGCCAGCAGCCAAGGTGGCAGGGGCTACGAGCAGTACTTC. Residues: CASSQGGRGYEQYF.

The rearrangement links TRBV9 to TRBJ1-5; 7 bases match TRBD1. Germline V lookup: CDR1 SGDLS, CDR2 YYNGEE. CDR3 size: 15 residues. The V segment lost 4 bases and the J segment 2 bases; nucleotides outside the gene matches: 6. CDR3 protein: CASSLTGFGNQPQHF. CDR3 DNA: TGTGCCAGCAGCCTGACAGGGTTCGGCAATCAGCCCCAGCATTTT.

The count of this clone is one. The chain combines TRBV13 with TRBJ1-4, with 10 bases fitting TRBD1. CDR1 and CDR2 (germline): PRHDT, FYEKMQ (reference sequence). The junction had 8 bases not matched to a gene; V was cut back by 5 bases and J by 8 bases. The CDR3 is made up of 15 amino acids. The CDR3 sequence: CASSRTGGASEKLFF. The CDR3 region has the DNA TGTGCCAGCAGCCGGACAGGGGGGGCAAGCGAAAAACTGTTTTTT.